These 29 T cell receptor beta chains originate from one sample sequenced in a study of T cell changes during pregnancy in multiple sclerosis (dated by TCRdb to the late 2010s). Libraries were prepared through the immunoSEQ multiplex PCR assay. TCRdb limited this immuneACCESS table to in-frame rearrangements with V and J called. A share of clones is missing; checked studies link under half to unresolved V genes, and the rest is unexplained. This sample comprises around 70,000 clones, around 90% of them detected only once. In total, the top ten clones hold 1.5% to 2% of the sample. The starting material was peripheral blood, obtained in the first trimester of pregnancy. The receptors here all came from a female donor in good health, enrolled as a control in a pregnancy study.

The J gene is TRBJ2-3, the V gene TRBV2; D is possibly TRBD1 (6 bases). V lost 7 bases to trimming and J lost 3 bases, with 14 bases between them. CDR3 length: 14 amino acids. Germline V gene sequence: CDR1 SNHLY, CDR2 FYNNEI. The CDR3 DNA is TGTGCCAGCACGCCGGGACATCGAACAGATACGCAGTATTTT. Translating gives CASTPGHRTDTQYF.

The chain joins TRBV5-4 to TRBJ2-1, with 15 bases that match TRBD2. J lost 7 bases, V lost 6 bases, and 5 bases had no gene match. Germline loops: CDR1 SGHNT, CDR2 YYREEE (reference sequence). The CDR3 covers 15 residues. The CDR3 DNA reads as TGTGCCAGCAATTCCGGGACTAGCGGGGGGAATGAGCAGTTCTTC. This translates into CASNSGTSGGNEQFF.

The genes are TRBV21-1 and TRBJ2-7; TRBD1, the table's D call, lacks a check against the DNA. TRBV21-1 is a known pseudogene. The CDR3 has 21 amino acids. The CDR3 sequence is CASSPHRGRGLREAFSYEQYF. Here the CDR3 DNA reads TGTGCCAGCAGCCCCCACAGGGGAAGGGGGTTACGTGAAGCTTTCTCCTACGAGCAGTACTTC.

This rearrangement joins TRBV18 to TRBJ2-1; 10 bases align to TRBD1. Germline assignment: CDR1 KGHSH and CDR2 LQKENI. V dropped 4 bases and J dropped 3; count of bases not matched to a gene: 3. This CDR3 is 15 amino acids long. The CDR3 DNA reads as TGTGCCAGCTCACTCGGACAGGGGGTCTACAATGAGCAGTTCTTC. This gives the protein CASSLGQGVYNEQFF.

The DNA of the CDR3 is TGTGCCAGCAGCGTAGGAGCGTACAATGAGCAGTTCTTC. It encodes CASSVGAYNEQFF. V and J are TRBV9 and TRBJ2-1; D ambiguous. Germline V gene data show CDR1 as SGDLS and CDR2 as YYNGEE. The CDR3 contains 13 residues. V was trimmed by 0 bases and J by 4 bases, leaving 5 bases between them.

In the case of this clone: The identical CDR3 is also encoded by other nucleotide sequences in the sample. The chain couples TRBV5-1 to TRBJ2-7; D may be TRBD1 (5 bases). CDR1 is SGHRS, CDR2 YFSETQ, per germline. V lost 0 bases and J lost 2, with 6 bases in between. The length of the CDR3 is 13 residues. The CDR3 protein is CASSLEGAYEQYF. CDR3 in DNA: TGCGCCAGCAGCTTGGAAGGGGCCTACGAGCAGTACTTC.

This sequence joins TRBV1 and TRBJ1-1. TRBV1 is tagged as a pseudogene. This CDR3 has 14 residues. DNA for the CDR3: TGCACCAGCAGCCAAGGCAGGGGAGGGACTGAAGCTTTCTTT. Its protein is CTSSQGRGGTEAFF.

The rearrangement uses TRBV28 and TRBJ2-7; D may be TRBD2 (7 bases). The CDR3 loop spans 14 amino acids. V was clipped by 9 bases and J by 6 bases, with 21 bases between them. Germline V gene data show CDR1 as MDHEN and CDR2 as SYDVKM. In nucleotides, the CDR3 is TGTGCCAGGTTGGTTTGGAGGGGAGGGGGCGAGCAGTACTTC. This gives the protein CARLVWRGGGEQYF.

The chain has TRBV2 and TRBJ2-1; TRBD2 agrees at 9 bases. CDR3 length: 18 amino acids. Germline CDR1 is SNHLY and CDR2 is FYNNEI. Trimming took 1 base from V and 6 from J; bases not matched to a gene: 13. The DNA for the CDR3 is TGTGCCAGCAGTGAAGAAAGCCCTAGCGGGAAGATCTCCAATGAGCAGTTCTTC. This translates into CASSEESPSGKISNEQFF.

The chain has TRBV11-2 and TRBJ1-1, with a possible D match to TRBD1 (5 bases). The V end lost 2 bases, the J end lost 0 bases, and 10 bases lay between the germline ends. The CDR3 loop spans 15 amino acids. CDR1 and CDR2 from the germline V gene are SGHAT and FQNNGV. The CDR3 here is CASSLWEGMNTEAFF. CDR3 nucleotides: TGTGCCAGCAGCTTATGGGAGGGGATGAACACTGAAGCTTTCTTT.

The CDR3 DNA reads TGTGCCAGCACCCCCCGGTGGTCCGGCTATGGCTACACCTTC. This codes for CASTPRWSGYGYTF. The rearrangement joins TRBV28 to TRBJ1-2; D is uncertain. Trimming left V 7 bases short and J 4 bases short, with 16 bases between. Germline assignment: CDR1 MDHEN and CDR2 SYDVKM. CDR3 size: 14 residues.

The chain joins TRBV27 to TRBJ2-7, with 7 bases lining up with TRBD2. The V and J ends lost 2 bases and 4 bases, in that order; junction bases with no gene match: 5. The CDR3 totals 14 residues. Germline CDR1 is MNHEY and CDR2 is SMNVEV (reference sequence). The CDR3 region is CASSLGREGYEQYF. The CDR3 region has the DNA TGTGCCAGCAGTTTAGGCAGGGAGGGTTACGAGCAGTACTTC.

This chain uses TRBV4-1 with TRBJ1-1; TRBD1 matches 11 bases. The CDR3 has 18 amino acids. Losses at the gene ends were 3 bases for V and 4 bases for J; bases not matched to a gene: 13. CDR1 and CDR2 from the germline V gene are MGHRA and YSYEKL. CDR3 bases: TGCGCCAGCAGCCAGGTGCCGGGACAGGGGGACGGAAGCACTGAAGCTTTCTTT. Its protein is CASSQVPGQGDGSTEAFF.

This chain links TRBV28 with TRBJ2-5; 8 positions agree with TRBD2. The V and J ends lost 5 bases and 5 bases, in that order; junction bases with no gene match: 13. The CDR3 covers 16 residues. Germline values: CDR1 MDHEN, CDR2 SYDVKM. The DNA for the CDR3 is TGTGCCAGCAGTCCCTCATTAGCGGGAACCCAGGAGACCCAGTACTTC. Protein: CASSPSLAGTQETQYF.

The rearrangement joins TRBV7-9 to TRBJ2-5; D remains ambiguous. CDR1 and CDR2 (germline): SEHNR, FQNEAQ (reference sequence). The CDR3 totals 14 residues. The germline V and J ends were trimmed by 1 base and 5 bases, with 11 bases remaining between them. In nucleotides, the CDR3 is TGTGCCAGCAGCTTAGGTCAGTTTTGGGAGACCCAGTACTTC. Residues: CASSLGQFWETQYF.

The table lists this clone with a count of one. The chain carries TRBV2 and TRBJ2-1, with 7 bases lining up with TRBD2. Germline V gives CDR1 SNHLY, CDR2 FYNNEI. V dropped 8 bases and J dropped 3; count of bases not matched to a gene: 7. The CDR3 loop spans 14 amino acids. This CDR3 reads CASASLAIYNEQFF. For the CDR3, the DNA is TGTGCCAGCGCGTCACTAGCGATCTACAATGAGCAGTTCTTC.

The gene calls are TRBV5-6 and TRBJ2-7, with 9 bases aligning to TRBD1. Germline-derived CDR1 and CDR2 are SGHDT and YYEEEE. The CDR3 has 15 amino acids. J lost 0 bases, V lost 4 bases, and 5 bases had no gene match. CDR3 coding DNA: TGTGCCAGCAGCAAGGACAGGGGTTACTCCTACGAGCAGTACTTC. Protein product: CASSKDRGYSYEQYF.

V is TRBV27 and J is TRBJ2-3; no clear D gene. This CDR3 contains 13 residues. CDR1 is MNHEY, CDR2 SMNVEV, per germline (reference sequence). V was clipped by 5 bases and J by 4 bases, with 10 bases between them. The CDR3, as DNA: TGTGCCAGCAGTCCCATAGCCGCAGATACGCAGTATTTT. This translates into CASSPIAADTQYF.

This clone occurred once. The chain employs TRBV7-2 and TRBJ2-1, with no clear D. The ends were cut back, 1 base at V and 3 bases at J, with 16 bases in the middle. Germline CDR1 is SGHTA and CDR2 is FQGNSA. The CDR3 loop spans 17 amino acids. DNA for the CDR3: TGTGCCAGCAGCTTAGTCCCTCTTGGCGGAGTCTACAATGAGCAGTTCTTC. As protein: CASSLVPLGGVYNEQFF.

The chain has TRBV4-2 and TRBJ2-7; 7 nucleotides agree with TRBD2. This CDR3 spans 15 amino acids. Germline assignment: CDR1 LGHNA and CDR2 YNFKEQ. V trimming: 0 bases; J trimming: 4 bases; junction bases outside the gene matches: 6. The CDR3, as DNA: TGTGCCAGCAGCCAAGAGCTAGCGGATTATTACGAGCAGTACTTC. Protein: CASSQELADYYEQYF.

V and J are TRBV28 and TRBJ2-7, with a possible D match to TRBD1 (6 bases). CDR1 and CDR2 (germline): MDHEN, SYDVKM. Trimming removed 7 bases from V and 1 base from J, with 11 bases in between. CDR3 length equals 13 residues. The CDR3 loop reads CASTPGQSYEQYF. In DNA form, the CDR3 reads TGTGCCAGCACCCCCGGACAGTCCTACGAGCAGTACTTC.

The chain uses TRBV19 and TRBJ2-3; 10 bases align to TRBD2. After removal of 3 bases from V and 5 bases from J, the junction contained 2 bases not matched to a gene. Germline values: CDR1 LNHDA, CDR2 SQIVND (reference sequence). The CDR3 is 14 amino acids. In nucleotides, the CDR3 is TGTGCCAGTAGTATTGGACTAGCGGAAGATACGCAGTATTTT. This encodes CASSIGLAEDTQYF.

This clone was observed once. This rearrangement joins TRBV28 to TRBJ1-2; 7 nucleotides line up with TRBD1. V was clipped by 0 bases and J by 3 bases; unmatched bases: 10. CDR3 length equals 17 residues. Germline-derived CDR1 and CDR2 are MDHEN and SYDVKM. CDR3 DNA sequence: TGTGCCAGCAGTTTATGGACAGGGACCAATGTTCACTATGGCTACACCTTC. Translation: CASSLWTGTNVHYGYTF.

This clone was picked up one time. The chain recombines TRBV5-8 with TRBJ2-5; 13 nucleotides line up with TRBD2. Germline V gene sequence: CDR1 SGHTS, CDR2 YDEGEE. CDR3 size: 15 residues. V gave up 6 bases and J gave up 4 bases; unmatched junction bases: 6. DNA for the CDR3: TGTGCCAGCACCCGGACTAGCGGGAGTGGAGAGACCCAGTACTTC. It codes for CASTRTSGSGETQYF.

J is TRBJ2-2 and V is TRBV27; 11 bases match TRBD2. V was clipped by 8 bases and J by 4 bases; unmatched bases: 6. Per the germline V gene, CDR1 is MNHEY and CDR2 is SMNVEV (reference sequence). CDR3 length equals 15 residues. CDR3 nucleotide sequence: TGTGCCAGCGGTCTAGCGGGAGGACCCACCGGGGAGCTGTTTTTT. Translation: CASGLAGGPTGELFF.

The gene calls are TRBV7-9 and TRBJ2-1; D is perhaps TRBD1 (5 bases). Germline lookup yields CDR1 SEHNR and CDR2 FQNEAQ (reference sequence). The CDR3 length is 12 residues. Trimming cost V 2 bases and J 9 bases, with 8 bases left between them. The CDR3, as DNA: TGTGCCAGCAGCTTAAGTAGGGGTGAGCAGTTCTTC. This sequence encodes CASSLSRGEQFF.

This chain connects TRBV28 to TRBJ1-2; TRBD1 is a possible D gene (5 bases). Germline assignment: CDR1 MDHEN and CDR2 SYDVKM. The CDR3 covers 15 residues. With 5 bases removed from V and 6 bases from J, the gap between germline ends came to 19 bases. This CDR3 reads CASSRLYDRVDGYTF. The CDR3 DNA follows: TGTGCCAGCAGTCGGCTTTACGACAGAGTAGATGGCTACACCTTC.

The chain is built from TRBV2 and TRBJ1-1, with 10 bases fitting TRBD1. With V trimmed by 6 bases and J by 1 base, 5 bases remained unmatched. This CDR3 is 15 amino acids long. Germline CDR1 and CDR2: SNHLY and FYNNEI. CDR3 amino acids: CASRGDRGRNTEAFF. The CDR3 DNA is TGTGCCAGCAGAGGAGACAGGGGGCGGAACACTGAAGCTTTCTTT.

The gene calls are TRBV5-1 and TRBJ2-7, with 8 bases lining up with TRBD1. Losses at the gene ends were 2 bases for V and 2 bases for J; bases not matched to a gene: 9. The CDR3 extends over 16 amino acids. Germline CDR1 is SGHRS and CDR2 is YFSETQ. Written as DNA, the CDR3 is TGCGCCAGCAGCTTTCCCCCCGGGACAGGAACCTACGAGCAGTACTTC. Protein product: CASSFPPGTGTYEQYF.